This entry features one T cell receptor (beta chain) sequence. These data originate in a study of T cells in Graves' hyperthyroidism and ophthalmopathy. The CDR3 totals 13 residues. Germline-derived CDR1 and CDR2 are SGDLS and YYNGEE. V lost 0 bases and J 5 bases, leaving 8 bases between the germline ends. Absent ophthalmopathy progression within 18 months defined stable Graves' hyperthyroidism. Not enrolled were patients with uncontrolled infection, other autoimmune disease, pregnancy or lactation. PBMCs were derived from about 10 ml fresh peripheral blood. RNA transcripts were the template for amplifying TCR beta CDR3 regions. Using the HTBI primer set, a first-round RT-PCR was run on the TCR CDR3. TCRdb used MiXCR to reprocess the multiplex PCR reads, holding one entry per CDR3 protein. This table holds around 420,000 distinct CDR3 sequences, 12% to 15% found once.

The TCR sequence derives from a woman between 18 and 29 years old with Graves' hyperthyroidism. The V call is TRBV9, the J call TRBJ1-1, with D uncertain. Sequences were obtained from blood. The CDR3 sequence: CASSVGSETEAFF. The CDR3 coding sequence is TGTGCCAGCAGCGTAGGCAGTGAAACTGAAGCTTTCTTT.